This TCR beta chain derives from a study of T cell responses to AZD1222 COVID-19 vaccine. The assay was immunoSEQ multiplex PCR, and TCRdb's table has in-frame clones only and misses some. The data contain 75,000 to 100,000 clones, roughly 90% of them singletons. Germline assignment: CDR1 SGHRS and CDR2 YFSETQ. This CDR3 comprises 12 residues. Trimming cost V 0 bases and J 5 bases, with 6 bases left between them. Turning to this clone: This same CDR3 is encoded by further DNA sequences in the sample.

The sample here was peripheral blood, taken on day 0 of AZD1222 vaccination. The TCR was taken from an adult in good health. The V call is TRBV5-1, the J call TRBJ2-7; D is perhaps TRBD2 (5 bases). CDR3 protein: CASSLVGDEQYF. The CDR3 DNA sequence: TGCGCCAGCAGCTTGGTGGGAGACGAGCAGTACTTC. Full variable domain (rest looked up from reference TRBV5-1 and TRBJ2-7): KAGVTQTPRYLIKTRGQQVTLSCSPISGHRSVSWYQQTPGQGLQFLFEYFSETQRNKGNFPGRFSGRQFSNSRSEMNVSTLELGDSALYLCASSLVGDEQYFGPGTRLTVT.